This entry describes one TCR beta chain. These data originate in a study of cytomegalovirus exposure and HLA in healthy donors. Per germline, CDR1 SGHNT and CDR2 YYREEE (reference sequence). V dropped 3 bases and J dropped 0 bases, with 16 bases sitting between them. The CDR3 has 17 residues. The PCR had 60 Vbeta and 13 Jbeta primers. Original processing methods: A follow-up analysis tallied approximately 85 million unique TCR beta chains, roughly 11 million shared. Assay: immunoSEQ multiplex PCR; the TCRdb copy retains only in-frame clones and omits some. D and trimming were read from the DNA, whereas the V and J calls and clone size are those reported in that table. The data contain 110,000 to 150,000 clones, about 84% of them seen just once; the ten biggest clones take up around 2.5%.

This rearrangement joins TRBV5-4 to TRBJ2-4; perhaps TRBD2 as D (5 bases). This receptor was obtained from a woman younger than 35 in good health and CMV-seropositive. The sequencing sample was made of PBMCs. The CDR3 spells CASSSQERPLAKNIQYF. In nucleotides, the CDR3 is TGTGCCAGCAGCTCCCAGGAGCGGCCCCTAGCCAAAAACATTCAGTACTTC.